The clone carrying this T cell receptor beta chain has at least ten counts. Its specificity is not known. Each library that profiled naive CD8 cells came from approximately 20,000 to 1,000,000 sorted cells with 10%, 30% or 50% RNA. The authors built bulk TCR libraries by previously described methods with listed TCR primers. Each CDR3 protein is one row after TCRdb ran MiXCR on the PCR reads. The sample shows 55,000 to 75,000 distinct CDR3 sequences, about a fifth of them seen only once. This entry comes from a study of molecular identifiers for immune sequencing clone quantification. Study in general: Replicates split RNA from approximately 22,000 or 94,000 naive CD8 cells five ways, and the researchers sequenced four portions. Whole-study results and caveats: Highly expanded clone sizes could be underestimated by identical TCR molecules sharing a barcode.

This CDR3 spans 14 amino acids. V was pared by 0 bases and J by 6 bases, with 12 bases between. Germline CDR1 and CDR2: SGHRS and YFSETQ. The sequenced sample was naive CD8+ T cells from blood, with Jurkat cell RNA spiked in. As to subset: FACS-sorted CD8+CD4-CCR7+CD45RA+ naive T cells. The TCR sequence derives from a human donor in good health. Some libraries in this study had Jurkat cell RNA spiked in. The chain has TRBV5-1 and TRBJ1-1, with D perhaps matching TRBD1 (6 bases). CDR3 nucleotide sequence: TGCGCCAGCAGCTTGGAGCCAGGGGAAGCTGAAGCTTTCTTT. Protein sequence: CASSLEPGEAEAFF.